This is a list of T cell receptor beta chains from one sample in a study of T cell responses to AZD1222 COVID-19 vaccine. Profiled with immunoSEQ multiplex PCR; TCRdb holds only in-frame clones, not every one. The table lists approximately 100,000 clones, approximately 87% of them singletons. This sample comprised peripheral blood, obtained on day 0 of AZD1222 vaccination. All receptors come from an adult in good health. Each CDR3 is given with its conserved first and last residue. Fields, in order: V gene, D gene, clone size, J gene, CDR3 protein, CDR3 DNA. D genes are given only for firm matches. Part of the rows lack a size; the others show once, few, many or a class for expanded clones.

>TRBV20-1|TRBD2|NA|TRBJ2-1
CSASSGGVNEQFF
TGCAGTGCTAGTAGCGGGGGGGTGAATGAGCAGTTCTTC
>TRBV19|NA|NA|TRBJ2-6
CASSIGGGGGANVLTF
TGTGCCAGTAGTATTGGCGGGGGCGGCGGGGCCAACGTCCTGACTTTC
>TRBV30|NA|NA|TRBJ1-1
CACHTRGGTEAFF
TGTGCCTGCCACACCCGGGGCGGGACTGAAGCTTTCTTT
>TRBV7-3|TRBD2|NA|TRBJ2-5
CASSLAGGKQETQYF
TGTGCCAGCAGCCTAGCGGGGGGGAAACAAGAGACCCAGTACTTC
>TRBV19|NA|NA|TRBJ1-3
CASSPLSISGNTIYF
TGTGCCAGTAGCCCTCTTTCAATCTCTGGAAACACCATATATTTT
>TRBV5-8|TRBD1|NA|TRBJ1-4
CASNRQGRNEKLFF
TGTGCCAGCAATCGACAGGGGAGAAATGAAAAACTGTTTTTT
>TRBV7-2|TRBD1|NA|TRBJ2-5
CASSRGQQETQYF
TGTGCCAGCAGCCGGGGACAGCAAGAGACCCAGTACTTC
>TRBV24-1|NA|NA|TRBJ2-1
CATSTTMRGDGAYNEQFF
TGTGCCACCAGTACTACCATGAGGGGGGACGGCGCCTACAATGAGCAGTTCTTC
>TRBV6-5|NA|NA|TRBJ1-1
CASSGGYTEAFF
TGTGCCAGTTCTGGGGGGTACACTGAAGCTTTCTTT
>TRBV3-1/TRBV3-2|NA|NA|TRBJ1-4
CASSRGATNEKLFF
TGTGCCAGCAGCCGAGGTGCAACTAATGAAAAACTGTTTTTT
>TRBV19|NA|NA|TRBJ2-4
CASTLKGLGGDIQYF
TGTGCCAGTACTCTTAAGGGATTAGGGGGGGACATTCAGTACTTC
>TRBV11-2|NA|NA|TRBJ2-1
CASSFFRGRLNEQFF
TGTGCCAGCAGCTTTTTCCGGGGGAGGTTGAATGAGCAGTTCTTC
>TRBV18|NA|NA|TRBJ2-7
CASSLNRDGYEQYF
TGTGCCAGCTCACTCAACAGGGACGGTTACGAGCAGTACTTC
>TRBV6-1|NA|NA|TRBJ1-5
CASSRDGSINQPQHF
TGTGCCAGCAGTCGGGACGGGTCGATCAATCAGCCCCAGCATTTT
>TRBV7-9|TRBD1|NA|TRBJ2-5
CASRDRAPQETQYF
TGTGCCAGCCGGGACAGGGCTCCGCAAGAGACCCAGTACTTC
>TRBV7-6|TRBD2|NA|TRBJ2-3
CASSPAPQRESTDTQYF
TGTGCCAGCAGCCCCGCCCCCCAGCGGGAGAGCACAGATACGCAGTATTTT
>TRBV6-1|TRBD1|NA|TRBJ1-2
CASSEVPGQGHYGYTF
TGTGCCAGCAGTGAAGTCCCGGGACAGGGACACTATGGCTACACCTTC
>TRBV9|NA|NA|TRBJ2-2
CASSWDSAVGELFF
TGTGCCAGCAGCTGGGACTCGGCGGTTGGGGAGCTGTTTTTT
>TRBV7-2|NA|NA|TRBJ1-6
CASSPGRGAYNSPLHF
TGTGCCAGCAGCCCGGGGAGGGGCGCCTATAATTCACCCCTCCACTTT
>TRBV6-5|NA|once|TRBJ1-4
CASSYGGASNEKLFF
TGTGCCAGCAGTTACGGGGGGGCCTCTAATGAAAAACTGTTTTTT
>TRBV5-8|TRBD1|NA|TRBJ1-1
CASSSPHRGVTEAFF
TGTGCCAGCAGCTCCCCTCACAGGGGAGTCACTGAAGCTTTCTTT
>TRBV3-1/TRBV3-2|NA|NA|TRBJ1-6
CASSQGAGRKSPLHF
TGTGCCAGCAGCCAAGGGGCAGGGCGTAAGTCACCCCTCCACTTT
>TRBV5-1|TRBD1|NA|TRBJ1-2
CASSSEGTGEGYGYTF
TGCGCCAGCAGCTCCGAAGGGACAGGGGAAGGCTATGGCTACACCTTC
>TRBV5-6|NA|NA|TRBJ2-7
CASSFVGRSYEQYF
TGTGCCAGCAGCTTTGTGGGTAGGAGCTACGAGCAGTACTTC
>TRBV6-1|TRBD2|NA|TRBJ2-2
CASSVIAGRRTGELFF
TGTGCCAGCAGTGTTATAGCGGGGAGGAGAACCGGGGAGCTGTTTTTT
>TRBV6-5|NA|NA|TRBJ1-6
CASSTRTSRGSPLHF
TGTGCCAGCAGCACAAGGACATCCCGTGGTTCACCCCTCCACTTT